Each of the 11 T cell receptor delta chains below was sequenced from the same sample in a study of Vδ1+ human thymocytes. The study, taken as a whole, reports: In the thymus, TRG and TRD repertoires looked highly polyclonal with Gaussian CDR3 lengths.

Sequences come from RNA converted to cDNA by reverse transcription. The CDR3 regions were amplified by multiplex PCR from V-gene primers to a constant-region primer. TCRdb redid clone calling on the multiplex PCR reads using CATT. Among under 80,000 delta-chain clones listed, around 35% were seen once. The antigens these receptors bind are not known. What was sequenced was Vdelta1+ gamma-delta thymocytes from the thymus. Described subset: FACS-sorted CD3+ TCRalphabeta- TCRVdelta1+ TCRVdelta2- thymocytes. The receptors here all came from a boy younger than two who had congenital heart surgery.

The chain recombines TRDV2 with TRDJ1; the match to TRDD3 covers 8 bases. Trimming took 6 bases from V and 4 from J; bases not matched to a gene: 24. The germline CDR1 and CDR2 sequences are GEAIGNYY and EKD. CDR3 length: 19 amino acids. The CDR3 DNA is TGTGCCTGTAACTCTCCCCCCCCGAGGGGGATAGGGGGGTACGATAAACTCATCTTT. This gives the protein CACNSPPPRGIGGYDKLIF.

V is TRDV1 and J is TRDJ1; a possible D gene is TRDD2 (6 bases). Germline CDR1 and CDR2: TSWWSYY and QGS. This CDR3 has 19 residues. The germline V and J ends were trimmed by 5 bases and 1 base, with 26 bases remaining between them. CDR3 bases: TGTGCTCTTGGGAAGTTTAGTGGCCTTCCCACTAGAGGCACCGATAAACTCATCTTT. Its translation: CALGKFSGLPTRGTDKLIF.

The rearrangement links TRDV1 to TRDJ1; D is possibly TRDD3 (5 bases). Per the germline V gene, CDR1 is TSWWSYY and CDR2 is QGS. Trimming pared 2 bases from V and 5 bases from J, leaving 18 bases between. This CDR3 spans 16 amino acids. CDR3: CALGESSVRRGDKLIF. In DNA form, the CDR3 reads TGTGCTCTTGGGGAATCTTCTGTACGGAGGGGGGATAAACTCATCTTT.

The rearrangement joins TRDV2 to TRDJ1, with D possibly TRDD3 on 6 matching bases. This CDR3 is built from 18 residues. V dropped 1 base and J dropped 3 bases, with 23 bases sitting between them. The germline gives CDR1 GEAIGNYY, CDR2 EKD. DNA for the CDR3: TGTGCCTGTGACACGGAAAGGGGATTCGACGACCACGCCGATAAACTCATCTTT. This sequence encodes CACDTERGFDDHADKLIF.

The J gene is TRDJ1, the V gene TRDV1, with a weak D call TRDD3 (5 bases). The CDR3 loop spans 17 amino acids. The germline V gene encodes CDR1 TSWWSYY and CDR2 QGS. Trimming shortened V by 3 bases and J by 6 bases, and 23 bases separated the two germline ends. The CDR3 sequence: CALGDLPGGPHGHKLIF. As DNA, the CDR3 is TGTGCTCTTGGGGACCTCCCGGGGGGTCCCCACGGACATAAACTCATCTTT.

V gene TRDV2 combines with J gene TRDJ1, with 9 bases that match TRDD3. Per germline, CDR1 GEAIGNYY and CDR2 EKD. CDR3 length equals 19 residues. V shed 1 base and J 8 bases; nucleotides not matched to a gene: 22. The CDR3: CACDTRAYRGYAPCNKLIF. CDR3 coding DNA: TGTGCCTGTGACACTCGGGCTTACAGGGGATACGCACCCTGCAACAAACTCATCTTT.

This clone was observed a handful of times. This chain joins TRDV1 and TRDJ1, with 7 bases aligning to TRDD3. This CDR3 spans 18 amino acids. The germline CDR1 and CDR2 sequences are TSWWSYY and QGS. Unmatched junction bases numbered 15, after V lost 3 bases and J lost 2 bases. For the CDR3, the DNA is TGTGCTCTTGGGGACCAAAGGGGGATTCCTTTAGGGACCGATAAACTCATCTTT. It is translated as CALGDQRGIPLGTDKLIF.

The chain carries TRDV1 and TRDJ1; D might be TRDD3 (7 bases). Trimming left V 2 bases short and J 0 bases short, with 40 bases between. The CDR3 runs 25 residues. Germline-derived CDR1 and CDR2 are TSWWSYY and QGS. In DNA form, the CDR3 reads TGTGCTCTTGGGGAAGAGGACCCCACTAAACTTCCTCCTTACTGGGGTTTAAAGTACACCGATAAACTCATCTTT. Its protein product is CALGEEDPTKLPPYWGLKYTDKLIF.

Only a few counts were recorded for this clone. The V call is TRDV1, the J call TRDJ1, with 9 bases identical to TRDD3. The germline V gene encodes CDR1 TSWWSYY and CDR2 QGS. Trimming cost V 0 bases and J 0 bases; bases outside gene matches: 20. This CDR3 is 22 amino acids long. This CDR3 is CALGELEGTFPTGGQDTDKLIF. Written as DNA, the CDR3 is TGTGCTCTTGGGGAACTAGAGGGCACTTTTCCTACTGGGGGACAAGACACCGATAAACTCATCTTT.

The chain joins TRDV1 to TRDJ1, with unresolved D. The CDR3 sequence is 15 residues long. Per germline, CDR1 TSWWSYY and CDR2 QGS. V dropped 3 bases and J dropped 4 bases, with 15 bases sitting between them. The CDR3 region has the DNA TGTGCTCTTGGGGAGTTACGGGACGCCCTCGATAAACTCATCTTT. Translation gives CALGELRDALDKLIF.

There are a few counts of this clone. The chain joins TRDV1 to TRDJ1; 11 nucleotides line up with TRDD3. The CDR3 is 21 amino acids. With V trimmed by 2 bases and J by 3 bases, 20 bases remained unmatched. Germline V CDR1 and CDR2: TSWWSYY, QGS. The CDR3 loop is CALGESYSPLPVGDTPDKLIF. As DNA, the CDR3 is TGTGCTCTTGGGGAATCTTATAGCCCTTTGCCCGTGGGGGATACGCCCGATAAACTCATCTTT.